This TCR beta chain stems from a study of cytomegalovirus exposure and HLA in healthy donors. PCR employed 60 Vbeta and 13 Jbeta primers. The assay was immunoSEQ multiplex PCR, and TCRdb's table has in-frame clones only and misses some. The data contain roughly 140,000 clones, 70% to 85% of them seen just once; the ten biggest clones take up roughly 3.4%. Points from the study as a whole: In a later analysis, productive TCRs from donors in an Asian-associated ancestry cluster reportedly carried fewer N-insertions than the cohort mean. The CMV antigen specificity of a few CMV-associated chains was confirmed through in vitro analysis. Apparent HLA restriction characterized most CMV-associated TCR beta chains in a later analysis.

In this sample, this clone turned up once. What it recognizes is unknown. Donors counted as nominally healthy when sampled, yet unrecorded immune exposures were likely. The CDR3 runs to 14 residues. V was clipped by 7 bases and J by 8 bases; unmatched bases: 11. The germline V gene has CDR1 MNHNY and CDR2 SVGAGI (reference sequence). This sequence originates from a male donor in good health and CMV-seronegative. The chain carries TRBV6-6 and TRBJ2-1; 7 bases align to TRBD2. Sequenced sample: PBMCs. CDR3 sequence reads: CASTRAGSGDEQFF. CDR3 coding DNA: TGTGCCAGCACCCGAGCGGGGAGTGGGGATGAGCAGTTCTTC.